These 15 T cell receptor beta chains came from one sample sequenced in a study of blood T cell repertoires in COVID-19. Sequenced by immunoSEQ multiplex PCR; TCRdb stores in-frame clones only, minus some. The sample shows tens of thousands of clones, approximately 86% of them seen only once. Sequenced sample: peripheral blood. The receptors were gathered from a man aged 50 or older with active or convalescent COVID-19.

This chain uses TRBV6-5 with TRBJ1-5; 8 positions match TRBD1. CDR1 and CDR2 (germline): MNHEY, SVGAGI. Trimming took 4 bases from V and 5 from J; bases not matched to a gene: 4. The length of the CDR3 is 14 residues. CDR3 sequence: CASSSQGGDQPQHF. CDR3 nucleotide sequence: TGTGCCAGCAGTTCACAGGGGGGGGATCAGCCCCAGCATTTT.

The rearrangement joins TRBV27 to TRBJ2-1; 7 bases map to TRBD2. The junction had 14 bases not matched to a gene; V was cut back by 8 bases and J by 10 bases. CDR1 is MNHEY, CDR2 SMNVEV, per germline (reference sequence). The CDR3 contains 14 residues. CDR3 region: CASRGTTSTPEQFF. In DNA, the CDR3 is TGTGCCAGCCGCGGGACTACATCAACACCAGAGCAGTTCTTC.

This clone is a singleton in its sample. The V call is TRBV18, the J call TRBJ2-7; D is perhaps TRBD2 (5 bases). The CDR3 length is 15 residues. The V end was cut by 5 bases, the J end by 3 bases, with 17 bases between. The germline V gene has CDR1 KGHSH and CDR2 LQKENI. In nucleotides, the CDR3 is TGTGCCAGCTCATCCCCTACTAGTTCTCTCTACGAGCAGTACTTC. Protein: CASSSPTSSLYEQYF.

The genes are TRBV6-5 and TRBJ2-3; TRBD1 aligns across 7 bases. The CDR3 is 15 residues long. Trimming at V came to 6 bases and at J to 1 base, leaving 7 bases not matched to a gene. CDR1 and CDR2 (germline): MNHEY, SVGAGI. The DNA for the CDR3 is TGTGCCAGCAGGGACAGGTCCTGGGGCACAGATACGCAGTATTTT. Its protein is CASRDRSWGTDTQYF.

V gene TRBV10-3 combines with J gene TRBJ1-1; D gene unclear. The CDR3 length is 14 residues. Per the germline V gene, CDR1 is ENHRY and CDR2 is SYGVKD. The ends were cut back, 3 bases at V and 0 bases at J, with 8 bases in the middle. Here the CDR3 reads CAISEKQLNTEAFF. The CDR3 coding sequence is TGTGCCATCAGTGAAAAACAATTGAACACTGAAGCTTTCTTT.

J is TRBJ2-2 and V is TRBV9; D may be TRBD1 (6 bases). The CDR3 contains 14 residues. Germline CDR1 SGDLS, CDR2 YYNGEE. Trimming stripped 4 bases from V and 6 bases from J, with 13 bases between. CDR3 loop: CASSHTGSSGELFF. The CDR3 coding sequence is TGTGCCAGCAGCCATACAGGGTCGTCCGGGGAGCTGTTTTTT.

In this sample, this clone turned up once. This sequence joins TRBV7-7 and TRBJ2-5; 10 nucleotides align to TRBD2. With V trimmed by 4 bases and J by 5 bases, 4 bases remained unmatched. The CDR3 is made up of 14 amino acids. From germline, CDR1 is SSHAT and CDR2 FNYEAQ (reference sequence). CDR3 sequence: CASSSAGGRETQYF. CDR3 coding DNA: TGTGCCAGCAGCTCAGCGGGGGGGCGGGAGACCCAGTACTTC. Full variable domain (outside the CDR3, taken from reference TRBV7-7 and TRBJ2-5): GAGVSQSPRYKVTKRGQDVTLRCDPISSHATLYWYQQALGQGPEFLTYFNYEAQPDKSGLPSDRFSAERPEGSISTLTIQRTEQRDSAMYRCASSSAGGRETQYFGPGTRLLVL.

J is TRBJ1-2 and V is TRBV3-1 (or the pseudogene TRBV3-2); 9 bases map to TRBD1. J gave up 2 bases and V 2 bases, and 0 bases lay outside the gene matches. This CDR3 region has 14 residues. The germline V gene encodes CDR1 LGHDT and CDR2 YNNKEL (reference sequence). The DNA of the CDR3 is TGTGCCAGCAGCCAAACAGGGGGCAACTATGGCTACACCTTC. This codes for CASSQTGGNYGYTF.

V gene TRBV18 combines with J gene TRBJ2-2, with 15 bases fitting TRBD2. The CDR3 has 18 residues. Per the germline V gene, CDR1 is KGHSH and CDR2 is LQKENI. V was pared by 3 bases and J by 4 bases, with 6 bases of the junction left unmatched. The CDR3 DNA reads as TGTGCCAGCTCACCCGGACTAGCGGGGGGGCCGTTCACCGGGGAGCTGTTTTTT. Its translation: CASSPGLAGGPFTGELFF.

The rearrangement links TRBV5-1 to TRBJ1-1; TRBD1 agrees at 8 bases. This CDR3 has 14 residues. CDR1 SGHRS and CDR2 YFSETQ come from the germline V gene. V lost 2 bases, J lost 5 bases, and 5 bases stayed unmatched. The CDR3 sequence: CASSFQGAGTEAFF. The CDR3, as DNA: TGCGCCAGCAGCTTTCAGGGGGCTGGAACTGAAGCTTTCTTT.

The V call is TRBV5-6, the J call TRBJ2-1; 9 nucleotides agree with TRBD1. V lost 1 base to trimming and J lost 1 base; unmatched junction nucleotides: 3. There are 16 residues in the CDR3. The germline V gene encodes CDR1 SGHDT and CDR2 YYEEEE. CDR3 residues: CASSLTGGLSYNEQFF. For the CDR3, the DNA is TGTGCCAGCAGCTTGACAGGGGGCTTGTCCTACAATGAGCAGTTCTTC.

CDR3 protein: CASSPQVGQVVNQPQHF. The DNA of the CDR3 is TGTGCCAGCAGTCCACAGGTGGGACAGGTCGTTAATCAGCCCCAGCATTTT. The V call is TRBV27, the J call TRBJ1-5, with 8 bases lining up with TRBD1. This CDR3 is built from 17 residues. The germline V gene has CDR1 MNHEY and CDR2 SMNVEV (reference sequence). The V and J ends lost 5 bases and 4 bases, in that order; junction bases with no gene match: 13.

This chain uses TRBV19 with TRBJ1-5, with 12 nucleotides matching TRBD1. The CDR3 consists of 17 residues. V was clipped by 4 bases and J by 2 bases; unmatched bases: 6. CDR1 LNHDA and CDR2 SQIVND come from the germline V gene (reference sequence). The CDR3 protein is CASSSRDRGPGNQPQHF. The CDR3 coding sequence is TGTGCCAGTAGTAGCCGGGACAGGGGGCCGGGCAATCAGCCCCAGCATTTT. Full variable domain (missing parts from reference TRBV19 and TRBJ1-5): DGGITQSPKYLFRKEGQNVTLSCEQNLNHDAMYWYRQDPGQGLRLIYYSQIVNDFQKGDIAEGYSVSREKKESFPLTVTSAQKNPTAFYLCASSSRDRGPGNQPQHFGDGTRLSIL.

The chain combines TRBV4-2 with TRBJ2-5; 8 bases are shared with TRBD2. Losses at the gene ends were 0 bases for V and 5 bases for J; bases not matched to a gene: 8. Germline lookup yields CDR1 LGHNA and CDR2 YNFKEQ. This CDR3 region has 16 residues. This CDR3 is CASSQEVAAGGETQYF. CDR3 sequence (DNA): TGTGCCAGCAGCCAAGAGGTCGCGGCGGGGGGCGAGACCCAGTACTTC.

This chain connects TRBV5-1 to TRBJ1-2; D unclear. The length of the CDR3 is 13 residues. The ends were cut back, 1 base at V and 7 bases at J, with 11 bases in the middle. Germline values: CDR1 SGHRS, CDR2 YFSETQ. In DNA, the CDR3 is TGCGCCAGCAGCTTGAATACAGAACCTGGCTACACCTTC. It yields the protein CASSLNTEPGYTF. Full variable domain (missing parts from reference TRBV5-1 and TRBJ1-2): KAGVTQTPRYLIKTRGQQVTLSCSPISGHRSVSWYQQTPGQGLQFLFEYFSETQRNKGNFPGRFSGRQFSNSRSEMNVSTLELGDSALYLCASSLNTEPGYTFGSGTRLTVV.